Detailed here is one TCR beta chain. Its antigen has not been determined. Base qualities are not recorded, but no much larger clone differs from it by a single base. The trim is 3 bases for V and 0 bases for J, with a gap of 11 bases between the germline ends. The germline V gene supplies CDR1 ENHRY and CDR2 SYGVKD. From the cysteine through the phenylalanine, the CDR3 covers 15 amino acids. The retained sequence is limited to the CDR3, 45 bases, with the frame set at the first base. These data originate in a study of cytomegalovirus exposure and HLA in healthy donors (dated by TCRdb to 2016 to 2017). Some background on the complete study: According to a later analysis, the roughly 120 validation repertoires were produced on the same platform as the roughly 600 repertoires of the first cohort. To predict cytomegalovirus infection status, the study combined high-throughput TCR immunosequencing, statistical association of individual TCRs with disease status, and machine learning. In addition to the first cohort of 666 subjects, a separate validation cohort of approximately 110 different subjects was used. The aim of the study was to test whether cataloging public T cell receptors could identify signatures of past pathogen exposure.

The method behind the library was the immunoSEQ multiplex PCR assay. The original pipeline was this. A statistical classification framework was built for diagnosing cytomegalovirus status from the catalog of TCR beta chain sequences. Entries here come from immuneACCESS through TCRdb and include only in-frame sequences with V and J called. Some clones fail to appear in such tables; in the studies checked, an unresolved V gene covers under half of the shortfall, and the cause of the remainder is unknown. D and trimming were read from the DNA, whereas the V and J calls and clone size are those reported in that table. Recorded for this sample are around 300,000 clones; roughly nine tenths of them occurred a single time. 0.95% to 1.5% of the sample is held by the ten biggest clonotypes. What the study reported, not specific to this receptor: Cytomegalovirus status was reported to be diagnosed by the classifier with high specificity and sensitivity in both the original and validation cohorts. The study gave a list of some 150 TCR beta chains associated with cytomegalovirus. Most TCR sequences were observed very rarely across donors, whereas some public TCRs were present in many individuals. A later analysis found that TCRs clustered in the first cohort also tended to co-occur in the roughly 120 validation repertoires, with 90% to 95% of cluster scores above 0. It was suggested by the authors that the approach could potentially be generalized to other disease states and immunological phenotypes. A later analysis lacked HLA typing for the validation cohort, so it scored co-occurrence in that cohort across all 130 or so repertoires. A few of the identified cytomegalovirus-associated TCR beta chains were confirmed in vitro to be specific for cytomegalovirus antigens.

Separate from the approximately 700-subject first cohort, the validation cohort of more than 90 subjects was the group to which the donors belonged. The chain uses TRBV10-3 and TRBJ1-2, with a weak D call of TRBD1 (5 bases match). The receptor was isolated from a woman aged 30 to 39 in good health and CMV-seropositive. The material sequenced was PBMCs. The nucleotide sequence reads TGTGCCATCAGTGATGGGGGGTTAGCTAACTATGGCTACACCTTC. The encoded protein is CAISDGGLANYGYTF.